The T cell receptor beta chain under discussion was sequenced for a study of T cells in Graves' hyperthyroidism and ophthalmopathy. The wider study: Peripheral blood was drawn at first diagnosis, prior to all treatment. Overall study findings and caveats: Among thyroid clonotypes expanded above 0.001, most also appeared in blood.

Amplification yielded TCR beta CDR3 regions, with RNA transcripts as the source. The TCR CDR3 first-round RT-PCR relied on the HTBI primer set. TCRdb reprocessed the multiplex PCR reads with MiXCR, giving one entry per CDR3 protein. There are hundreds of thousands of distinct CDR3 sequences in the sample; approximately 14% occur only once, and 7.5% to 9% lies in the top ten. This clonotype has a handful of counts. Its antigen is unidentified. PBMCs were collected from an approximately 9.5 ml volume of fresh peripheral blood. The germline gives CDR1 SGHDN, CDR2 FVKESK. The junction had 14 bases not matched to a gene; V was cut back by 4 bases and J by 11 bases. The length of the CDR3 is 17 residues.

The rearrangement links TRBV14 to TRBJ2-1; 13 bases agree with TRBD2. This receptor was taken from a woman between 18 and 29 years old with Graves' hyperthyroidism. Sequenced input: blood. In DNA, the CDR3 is TGTGCCAGCAGCCCCTGGGTACTAGCGGGGGGGTGGAATAAGCAGTTCTTC. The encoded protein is CASSPWVLAGGWNKQFF.